The source of this T cell receptor (beta chain) is a study of blood T cell repertoires in COVID-19. Between the trimmed V and J ends, which lost 4 bases and 4 bases, there was a span of 13 bases. Per germline, CDR1 SGHTA and CDR2 FQGNSA. The CDR3 is made up of 14 amino acids. Original methodology: Estimated nucleated cell counts came from reference gene primer amplification. The repertoire was sequenced with immunoSEQ multiplex PCR; TCRdb's copy has only in-frame clones and lacks some. V and J calls and clone size follow that table, whereas D and trimming were derived from the DNA. This sample has roughly 36,000 clones, with 87% found just once.

This receptor was obtained from a man older than 75 with active COVID-19. This chain joins TRBV7-2 and TRBJ2-5; tentative D call: TRBD1 (5 bases). The sequenced sample consisted of peripheral blood. CDR3 amino acids: CASSSQGPGETQYF. As DNA, the CDR3 is TGTGCCAGCAGCTCCCAGGGCCCTGGAGAGACCCAGTACTTC.